These 32 T cell receptor beta chains share one sample of origin, sequenced in a study of control samples from healthy donors and cancer patients. The protocol was immunoSEQ multiplex PCR, while the TCRdb copy is restricted to in-frame clones and leaves out a portion. In the table there are 45,000 or so clones, around 87% of which are singletons. The source material was PBMCs. The receptors come from a woman aged 55-70 years with lung cancer.

The gene calls are TRBV15 and TRBJ1-1; perhaps TRBD1 as D (6 bases). The CDR3 totals 18 residues. V dropped 3 bases and J dropped 1 base, with 21 bases sitting between them. The V gene's germline CDR1 is LNHNV and CDR2 YYDKDF (reference sequence). CDR3 nucleotides: TGTGCCACCAGCAGGGTGGACAGCGCCCCAAATCGGAACACTGAAGCTTTCTTT. This translates into CATSRVDSAPNRNTEAFF.

This chain joins TRBV19 and TRBJ1-1; possible D gene TRBD1, 5 bases. This CDR3 has 15 amino acids. Germline CDR1 LNHDA, CDR2 SQIVND (reference sequence). Trimming took off 3 bases at V and 1 base at J, with 12 bases between the two ends. CDR3 nucleotides: TGTGCCAGTAGTATCATGGGAACAGGGAACACTGAAGCTTTCTTT. It specifies CASSIMGTGNTEAFF.

The V call is TRBV6-5, the J call TRBJ1-1; 8 bases fit TRBD1. The trim removed 2 bases at V and 5 bases at J, leaving 4 bases unmatched. The germline V gene has CDR1 MNHEY and CDR2 SVGAGI. The CDR3 has 14 residues. The CDR3 sequence is CASSYGTGGTEAFF. The CDR3 coding sequence is TGTGCCAGCAGTTACGGGACAGGTGGAACTGAAGCTTTCTTT.

Only one count was recorded for this clone. The rearrangement uses TRBV7-3 and TRBJ2-3; D is perhaps TRBD1 or TRBD2 (5 bases each). Looked up from germline, CDR1 is SGHTA and CDR2 is FQGTGA. Trimming took off 5 bases at V and 2 bases at J, with 17 bases between the two ends. CDR3 size: 16 residues. The CDR3 DNA reads as TGTGCCAGCAGCCAAGGGACGGCCAGCTTCACAGATACGCAGTATTTT. Its protein is CASSQGTASFTDTQYF.

CDR3 region: CASSLDAQSYEQYF. The CDR3 DNA reads TGTGCCAGCAGCTTAGACGCCCAATCCTACGAGCAGTACTTC. V and J are TRBV7-9 and TRBJ2-7; the D is unclear. Germline V gene sequence: CDR1 SEHNR, CDR2 FQNEAQ (reference sequence). This CDR3 contains 14 residues. The V end was cut by 1 base, the J end by 1 base, with 8 bases between.

This rearrangement joins TRBV9 to TRBJ2-7; D is unclear. From germline, CDR1 is SGDLS and CDR2 YYNGEE. The V end was cut by 0 bases, the J end by 1 base, with 8 bases between. The CDR3 runs to 14 residues. CDR3 amino acids: CASSVVTLSYEQYF. CDR3 sequence (DNA): TGTGCCAGCAGCGTAGTAACTCTATCCTACGAGCAGTACTTC.

The CDR3 protein is CASSFLRHGTRDADTQYF. CDR3 sequence (DNA): TGTGCCAGCAGCTTCCTTAGGCACGGGACCCGGGACGCAGATACGCAGTATTTT. The V call is TRBV7-9, the J call TRBJ2-3; D tentatively fits TRBD1 or TRBD2 (5 bases each). Germline V gene sequence: CDR1 SEHNR, CDR2 FQNEAQ (reference sequence). The CDR3 is 18 residues long. Trimming took off 3 bases at V and 4 bases at J, with 23 bases between the two ends.

This clone was detected only once. Here the CDR3 reads CASSLVAPGLAGKVGELFF. The CDR3, as DNA: TGCGCCAGCAGCTTGGTCGCCCCGGGACTAGCGGGAAAGGTCGGGGAGCTGTTTTTT. J is TRBJ2-2 and V is TRBV5-1; 13 bases match TRBD2. In germline, CDR1 is SGHRS, CDR2 YFSETQ. Trimming took 0 bases from V and 7 from J; bases not matched to a gene: 12. This CDR3 region has 19 residues.

The chain combines TRBV28 with TRBJ1-1; D gene unclear. V was pared by 8 bases and J by 9 bases, with 10 bases between. Germline V lookup: CDR1 MDHEN, CDR2 SYDVKM. The CDR3 extends over 10 amino acids. CDR3 residues: CASPNPQAFF. The CDR3 nucleotides read TGTGCCAGCCCAAATCCTCAAGCTTTCTTT.

This chain links TRBV3-1 (or the pseudogene TRBV3-2) with TRBJ1-4; TRBD1 matches 9 bases. Germline loops: CDR1 LGHDT, CDR2 YNNKEL (reference sequence). The CDR3 runs 15 residues. V was clipped by 3 bases and J by 8 bases; unmatched bases: 7. CDR3: CASSHPGQGREKLFF. The CDR3 bases are TGTGCCAGCAGCCATCCGGGACAGGGTCGCGAAAAACTGTTTTTT.

This clone has more than one count but fewer than ten. The chain couples TRBV7-3 to TRBJ1-4; possible D gene TRBD1, 6 bases. V was clipped by 5 bases and J by 2 bases, with 9 bases between them. This CDR3 has 14 residues. CDR1 is SGHTA and CDR2 is FQGTGA in the germline V gene. Here the CDR3 DNA reads TGTGCCAGCAGCCGCGACAGGACTAATGAAAAACTGTTTTTT. Amino acids: CASSRDRTNEKLFF. Variable domain in full (rest from reference TRBV7-3 and TRBJ1-4): GAGVSQTPSNKVTEKGKYVELRCDPISGHTALYWYRQSLGQGPEFLIYFQGTGAADDSGLPNDRFFAVRPEGSVSTLKIQRTERGDSAVYLCASSRDRTNEKLFFGSGTQLSVL.

V gene TRBV19 combines with J gene TRBJ2-1; 11 nucleotides line up with TRBD2. The trim removed 11 bases at V and 5 bases at J, leaving 14 bases unmatched. The CDR3 contains 16 residues. Germline CDR1 LNHDA, CDR2 SQIVND (reference sequence). Written as DNA, the CDR3 is TGTGCCCGCCGAGCTCCGGGACTAGCGGAGCACAATGAGCAGTTCTTC. Its protein is CARRAPGLAEHNEQFF. The whole variable domain, filled in from reference TRBV19 and TRBJ2-1, reads DGGITQSPKYLFRKEGQNVTLSCEQNLNHDAMYWYRQDPGQGLRLIYYSQIVNDFQKGDIAEGYSVSREKKESFPLTVTSAQKNPTAFYLCARRAPGLAEHNEQFFGPGTRLTVL.

This chain links TRBV24-1 with TRBJ2-2, with TRBD2 identical over 7 bases. Germline V gives CDR1 KGHDR, CDR2 SFDVKD. V trimming: 2 bases; J trimming: 2 bases; junction bases outside the gene matches: 4. The CDR3 loop spans 16 amino acids. CDR3 region: CATSDSRGGNTGELFF. CDR3 sequence (DNA): TGTGCCACCAGTGATTCGCGCGGGGGTAACACCGGGGAGCTGTTTTTT.

This chain joins TRBV7-2 and TRBJ2-7; D may be TRBD1 (6 bases). The CDR3 totals 15 residues. The V and J ends lost 5 bases and 0 bases respectively, with 14 bases between them. CDR1 SGHTA and CDR2 FQGNSA come from the germline V gene. The chain's CDR3 is CASSLGGDNSYEQYF. CDR3 sequence (DNA): TGTGCCAGCAGCCTTGGTGGGGACAACTCCTACGAGCAGTACTTC.

The chain couples TRBV4-1 to TRBJ1-1, with 8 bases fitting TRBD1. The CDR3 covers 17 residues. The ends lost 1 base at V and 0 bases at J; junction bases unmatched: 7. Germline V gene sequence: CDR1 MGHRA, CDR2 YSYEKL. Here the CDR3 reads CASSQAQGASVNTEAFF. CDR3 bases: TGCGCCAGCAGCCAAGCGCAGGGGGCGAGTGTGAACACTGAAGCTTTCTTT.

This rearrangement joins TRBV11-2 to TRBJ2-2; 7 nucleotides align to TRBD2. There are 16 residues in the CDR3. Germline assignment: CDR1 SGHAT and CDR2 FQNNGV. V was clipped by 3 bases and J by 5 bases; unmatched bases: 9. Here the CDR3 DNA reads TGTGCCAGCAGCTTTTTCAGGACTAGATGGACCGGGGAGCTGTTTTTT. This translates into CASSFFRTRWTGELFF. The variable domain in full, completed from reference TRBV11-2 and TRBJ2-2, reads EAGVAQSPRYKIIEKRQSVAFWCNPISGHATLYWYQQILGQGPKLLIQFQNNGVVDDSQLPKDRFSAERLKGVDSTLKIQPAKLEDSAVYLCASSFFRTRWTGELFFGEGSRLTVL.

The genes are TRBV5-6 and TRBJ2-1; D remains unclear. Germline lookup yields CDR1 SGHDT and CDR2 YYEEEE. Trimming stripped 4 bases from V and 6 bases from J, with 17 bases between. CDR3 size: 15 residues. The CDR3 sequence: CASSLPSLSGNEQFF. CDR3 sequence (DNA): TGTGCCAGCAGCCTGCCTTCTCTTTCGGGCAATGAGCAGTTCTTC.

This chain links TRBV7-3 with TRBJ2-1, with 9 bases matching TRBD2. The CDR3 runs 15 residues. V lost 6 bases, J lost 8 bases, and 11 bases stayed unmatched. Germline values: CDR1 SGHTA, CDR2 FQGTGA. The CDR3 region has the DNA TGTGCCAGCAGTGAGGCGGGAGGGTCCCCCTATGAGCAGTTCTTC. It is translated as CASSEAGGSPYEQFF.

V and J are TRBV11-2 and TRBJ2-1; 10 bases are a match to TRBD2. The V gene end was trimmed by 3 bases and the J gene end by 7 bases; junction bases not matched to a gene: 9. Germline values: CDR1 SGHAT, CDR2 FQNNGV. This CDR3 is 16 amino acids long. As DNA, the CDR3 is TGTGCCAGCAGCTTTAACCCGGGACTAGCGTCGAATGAGCAGTTCTTC. It specifies CASSFNPGLASNEQFF.

The V gene is TRBV4-3, the J gene TRBJ2-7; 9 nucleotides agree with TRBD2. The CDR3 has 15 amino acids. J lost 2 bases, V lost 3 bases, and 5 bases had no gene match. Germline CDR1 LGHNA, CDR2 YSLEER. CDR3: CASSQGTSQTYEQYF. CDR3 bases: TGCGCCAGCAGCCAGGGGACTAGCCAAACCTACGAGCAGTACTTC.

V gene TRBV19 combines with J gene TRBJ2-7; a possible D gene is TRBD1 (5 bases). Trimming took 10 bases from V and 2 from J, leaving 15 bases between them. This CDR3 comprises 13 residues. Germline V gene lookup returns CDR1 LNHDA and CDR2 SQIVND (reference sequence). CDR3 sequence: CATSWGGTYEQYF. Here the CDR3 DNA reads TGTGCCACTTCATGGGGCGGAACCTACGAGCAGTACTTC. Looking up the rest from reference TRBV19 and TRBJ2-7 gives the full variable domain: DGGITQSPKYLFRKEGQNVTLSCEQNLNHDAMYWYRQDPGQGLRLIYYSQIVNDFQKGDIAEGYSVSREKKESFPLTVTSAQKNPTAFYLCATSWGGTYEQYFGPGTRLTVT.

The chain joins TRBV11-2 to TRBJ1-1, with D maybe TRBD1 (6 bases). Looked up from germline, CDR1 is SGHAT and CDR2 is FQNNGV. The CDR3 sequence is 14 residues long. The V and J ends lost 0 bases and 6 bases respectively, with 11 bases between them. CDR3 nucleotide sequence: TGTGCCAGCAGCTTAGATCTGGGGGGCCCTGAAGCTTTCTTT. Translating gives CASSLDLGGPEAFF.

The chain uses TRBV9 and TRBJ1-5; 9 nucleotides agree with TRBD1. Germline lookup yields CDR1 SGDLS and CDR2 YYNGEE. V shed 3 bases and J 1 base; nucleotides not matched to a gene: 2. CDR3 size: 15 residues. CDR3 residues: CASSAGTGSNQPQHF. Here the CDR3 DNA reads TGTGCCAGCAGCGCGGGGACAGGGAGCAATCAGCCCCAGCATTTT.

This clone was recorded once. The chain links TRBV7-6 to TRBJ2-1; the D is unclear. With 2 bases removed from V and 3 bases from J, the gap between germline ends came to 11 bases. Per the germline V gene, CDR1 is SGHVS and CDR2 is FNYEAQ. The CDR3 sequence is 15 residues long. The DNA of the CDR3 is TGTGCCAGCAGCTTAAGGCATACTATCTACAATGAGCAGTTCTTC. Protein: CASSLRHTIYNEQFF.

The chain recombines TRBV6-5 with TRBJ1-2, with 7 bases fitting TRBD1. The CDR3 length is 12 residues. CDR1 MNHEY and CDR2 SVGAGI come from the germline V gene. Trimming removed 6 bases from V and 8 bases from J; junction bases left unmatched: 6. CDR3 in amino acids: CASRTGNRGYTF. For the CDR3, the DNA is TGTGCCAGCAGGACAGGGAATCGGGGCTACACCTTC.

This sequence joins TRBV11-2 and TRBJ2-6, with D hard to call. V dropped 2 bases and J dropped 4 bases, with 12 bases sitting between them. The CDR3 has 16 residues. CDR1 SGHAT and CDR2 FQNNGV come from the germline V gene. CDR3 sequence (DNA): TGTGCCAGCAGCTTAAGACCAGAACCCGGGGCCAACGTCCTGACTTTC. Amino acids: CASSLRPEPGANVLTF.

The chain employs TRBV25-1 and TRBJ2-6; D gene unclear. Germline CDR1 and CDR2: MGHDK and SYGVNS. This CDR3 region has 15 residues. V shed 1 base and J shed 4 bases, with 8 bases lying between them. DNA of the CDR3: TGTGCCAGCAGTGAATCAACGTACGGGGCCAACGTCCTGACTTTC. It yields the protein CASSESTYGANVLTF.

The chain links TRBV10-3 to TRBJ2-1, with 7 bases aligning to TRBD1. The germline V gene encodes CDR1 ENHRY and CDR2 SYGVKD. This CDR3 region has 14 residues. V was pared by 7 bases and J by 7 bases, with 10 bases of the junction left unmatched. The CDR3 reads CAINQGEIGNEQFF. The CDR3 DNA reads TGTGCCATCAATCAGGGGGAGATTGGGAATGAGCAGTTCTTC.

The genes are TRBV10-2 and TRBJ2-7; no reliable D call. The CDR3 has 16 residues. Between the trimmed V and J ends, which lost 3 bases and 0 bases, there was a span of 15 bases. CDR1 is WSHSY and CDR2 is SAAADI in the germline V gene. CDR3 bases: TGCGCCAGCAGTGATCCCCGGCCAACGACCTCCTACGAGCAGTACTTC. Residues: CASSDPRPTTSYEQYF.

The chain uses TRBV5-6 and TRBJ2-7; 8 bases match TRBD2. J lost 4 bases, V lost 8 bases, and 8 bases had no gene match. The CDR3 is 13 amino acids. Germline V gives CDR1 SGHDT, CDR2 YYEEEE. Here the CDR3 reads CASASVAGYEQYF. Written as DNA, the CDR3 is TGTGCCAGTGCCTCGGTAGCGGGGTACGAGCAGTACTTC.

The rearrangement links TRBV14 to TRBJ2-1; unclear D gene. The CDR3 covers 15 residues. Trimming took 3 bases from V and 4 from J, leaving 13 bases between them. The V gene's germline CDR1 is SGHDN and CDR2 FVKESK. The CDR3 nucleotides read TGTGCCAGCAGCCACATTTCCTTGGCTTACAATGAGCAGTTCTTC. Amino acids: CASSHISLAYNEQFF.

V usage is TRBV7-9 and J usage is TRBJ2-2; possibly TRBD1 or TRBD2 for D (5 bases each). The length of the CDR3 is 15 residues. Germline-derived CDR1 and CDR2 are SEHNR and FQNEAQ (reference sequence). V lost 5 bases, J lost 6 bases, and 16 bases lay in between. The CDR3 sequence is CASSQATRGSGELFF. CDR3 coding DNA: TGTGCCAGCAGCCAGGCGACGAGGGGATCCGGGGAGCTGTTTTTT.